The 17 T cell receptor beta chains listed next were all sequenced from one sample in a study of circulating and synovial CD4+ cells in juvenile arthritis. The assay was immunoSEQ multiplex PCR, and TCRdb's table has in-frame clones only and misses some. The sample includes around 35,000 clones, roughly 95% of them seen just once. What was sequenced was CD4+ T cells from blood. The receptors were sampled from a human donor with juvenile idiopathic arthritis.

This chain connects TRBV18 to TRBJ2-2; D is possibly TRBD2 (5 bases). Germline assignment: CDR1 KGHSH and CDR2 LQKENI. This CDR3 is built from 15 residues. Trimming left V 0 bases short and J 4 bases short, with 9 bases between. For the CDR3, the DNA is TGTGCCAGCTCACCACCAGCGGCCCGCACCGGGGAGCTGTTTTTT. Translating it yields CASSPPAARTGELFF.

The rearrangement joins TRBV7-3 to TRBJ1-2, with a possible D match to TRBD1 (6 bases). The V end lost 2 bases, the J end lost 2 bases, and 9 bases lay between the germline ends. Germline V gene data show CDR1 as SGHTA and CDR2 as FQGTGA. The CDR3 contains 14 residues. The CDR3 sequence: CASSLDQGNYGYTF. CDR3 coding DNA: TGTGCCAGCAGCTTAGATCAGGGGAACTATGGCTACACCTTC.

The V gene is TRBV28, the J gene TRBJ2-3; 8 bases are shared with TRBD2. Trimming removed 5 bases from V and 5 bases from J; junction bases left unmatched: 12. The CDR3 is 16 residues long. CDR1 and CDR2 from the germline V gene are MDHEN and SYDVKM. The CDR3 DNA is TGTGCCAGCAGTCAGGACCAGCGGGAGAGTCGAGATACGCAGTATTTT. Translated, it gives CASSQDQRESRDTQYF. Full variable domain (remainder filled in from reference TRBV28 and TRBJ2-3): DVKVTQSSRYLVKRTGEKVFLECVQDMDHENMFWYRQDPGLGLRLIYFSYDVKMKEKGDIPEGYSVSREKKERFSLILESASTNQTSMYLCASSQDQRESRDTQYFGPGTRLTVL.

As to this clone: Mismatch with germline at one junction end may stem from a read error. The DNA of the CDR3 is TGCAGCGTCCGAAGGGAGAACCAGTACTTC. Its protein product is CSVRRENQYF. The chain couples TRBV29-1 to TRBJ2-5, with a tentative D call TRBD2 (5 bases). This CDR3 is built from 10 residues. Germline assignment: CDR1 SQVTM and CDR2 ANQGSEA.

With respect to this clone: At one of its ends the junction is not consistent with the germline gene, which may arise from a read error. The same CDR3 can be traced to other DNA sequences in this sample. The CDR3 DNA is TGTGCCAGCAGCTTAGGACAGGGTGGAGATAATTCCCCCCTCCACTTT. This gives the protein CASSLGQGGDNSPLHF. J is TRBJ1-6 and V is TRBV7-6, with 7 nucleotides matching TRBD1. The CDR3 runs to 16 residues. Germline CDR1 is SGHVS and CDR2 is FNYEAQ.

In this sample, this clone turned up once. This sequence joins TRBV6-1 and TRBJ2-5; 8 positions agree with TRBD1. This CDR3 is built from 14 residues. Germline values: CDR1 MNHNS, CDR2 SASEGT. V lost 1 base, J lost 4 bases, and 2 bases stayed unmatched. Written as DNA, the CDR3 is TGTGCCAGCAGTGAAGTGACAGGGGCAGAGACCCAGTACTTC. This gives the protein CASSEVTGAETQYF.

This chain links TRBV19 with TRBJ1-2; 8 nucleotides match TRBD1. Looked up from germline, CDR1 is LNHDA and CDR2 is SQIVND (reference sequence). This CDR3 has 13 amino acids. Unmatched junction bases numbered 11, after V lost 9 bases and J lost 8 bases. The CDR3 DNA reads TGTGCCAGCCGGGCAGGACAGGGAGTGGGCTACACCTTC. It yields the protein CASRAGQGVGYTF.

The V call is TRBV9, the J call TRBJ2-4; D gene uncertain. V shed 3 bases and J shed 1 base, with 8 bases lying between them. Per the germline V gene, CDR1 is SGDLS and CDR2 is YYNGEE. CDR3 size: 14 residues. This CDR3 is CASSGLGAKNIQYF. The CDR3 DNA sequence: TGTGCCAGCAGCGGCCTCGGGGCCAAAAACATTCAGTACTTC.

This CDR3 reads CASSSGQVPYEQYF. The CDR3 nucleotides read TGTGCCAGCAGCAGCGGACAGGTCCCCTACGAGCAGTACTTC. The V and J genes are TRBV7-8 and TRBJ2-7; 7 bases are shared with TRBD1. From germline, CDR1 is SGHVS and CDR2 FQNEAQ. This CDR3 region has 14 residues. The J segment lost 2 bases and the V segment lost 5 bases, leaving 6 bases of the junction unmatched.

The chain employs TRBV9 and TRBJ2-7, with 7 bases lining up with TRBD1. V trimming: 0 bases; J trimming: 7 bases; junction bases outside the gene matches: 10. The germline V gene has CDR1 SGDLS and CDR2 YYNGEE. This CDR3 is built from 15 residues. Written as DNA, the CDR3 is TGTGCCAGCAGCGTAGAGCCGGGACAGCTAAAAGAGCAGTACTTC. It specifies CASSVEPGQLKEQYF.

The chain combines TRBV28 with TRBJ2-7; tentatively, D is TRBD2 (5 bases). This CDR3 is built from 18 residues. Germline CDR1 is MDHEN and CDR2 is SYDVKM. V lost 3 bases and J 0 bases, leaving 21 bases between the germline ends. The CDR3 DNA reads TGTGCCAGCAGTTTTTTTTATTCGAGGAGGACCCCCTCCTACGAGCAGTACTTC. As protein: CASSFFYSRRTPSYEQYF.

The chain links TRBV9 to TRBJ2-4, with 13 positions matching TRBD2. This CDR3 region has 19 residues. The trim removed 1 base at V and 1 base at J, leaving 8 bases unmatched. Germline V gene lookup returns CDR1 SGDLS and CDR2 YYNGEE. CDR3 DNA: TGTGCCAGCAGCGTAACTAGCGGGAGGGCCGAGATGGCCAAAAACATTCAGTACTTC. Translating it yields CASSVTSGRAEMAKNIQYF.

The count of this clone is one. This rearrangement joins TRBV7-3 to TRBJ2-1; 7 positions match TRBD2. CDR3 length: 17 residues. Germline loops: CDR1 SGHTA, CDR2 FQGTGA. Unmatched junction bases numbered 10, after V lost 5 bases and J lost 0 bases. CDR3 coding DNA: TGTGCCAGCAGCCAAAGGGACTACCCAAGCTCCTACAATGAGCAGTTCTTC. This gives the protein CASSQRDYPSSYNEQFF.

The chain combines TRBV15 with TRBJ1-2, with 8 bases aligning to TRBD1. Trimming at V came to 0 bases and at J to 8 bases, leaving 11 bases not matched to a gene. Germline CDR1 reads LNHNV; CDR2 reads YYDKDF (reference sequence). The CDR3 contains 16 residues. In DNA form, the CDR3 reads TGTGCCACCAGCAGAGACCGACAGGGGACAACAGAGGGCTACACCTTC. This codes for CATSRDRQGTTEGYTF.

V gene TRBV2 combines with J gene TRBJ2-7; D might be TRBD1 (7 bases). The CDR3 sequence is 16 residues long. The germline V gene encodes CDR1 SNHLY and CDR2 FYNNEI. Trimming removed 0 bases at V and 2 bases at J, with 14 bases between. The CDR3 loop reads CASSEAIQGGPYEQYF. As DNA, the CDR3 is TGTGCCAGCAGTGAAGCGATTCAGGGGGGCCCCTACGAGCAGTACTTC.

The chain uses TRBV18 and TRBJ2-7, with D tentatively TRBD1 (6 bases). The CDR3 contains 17 residues. From germline, CDR1 is KGHSH and CDR2 LQKENI. Trimming took off 3 bases at V and 0 bases at J, with 18 bases between the two ends. The CDR3: CASSPLRTATASYEQYF. The CDR3 DNA reads TGTGCCAGCTCACCCCTTAGGACAGCAACAGCCTCCTACGAGCAGTACTTC.

This clone was observed a handful of times. The chain links TRBV5-6 to TRBJ1-4; no clear D. Germline V gene data show CDR1 as SGHDT and CDR2 as YYEEEE. V lost 4 bases and J lost 7, with 11 bases in between. This CDR3 comprises 13 residues. CDR3 amino acids: CASSPGSGEKLFF. As DNA, the CDR3 is TGTGCCAGCAGCCCGGGGTCGGGTGAAAAACTGTTTTTT. The variable domain in full, with the rest retrieved from reference TRBV5-6 and TRBJ1-4, is DAGVTQSPTHLIKTRGQQVTLRCSPKSGHDTVSWYQQALGQGPQFIFQYYEEEERQRGNFPDRFSGHQFPNYSSELNVNALLLGDSALYLCASSPGSGEKLFFGSGTQLSVL.